Below, 16 T cell receptor beta chains from the same sample are listed, as sequenced in a study of T cells and copy number aberrations in small-cell lung cancer. Generated by immunoSEQ multiplex PCR, the TCRdb table keeps only in-frame clones and is missing some. The table shows 7,000 or so clones, with 75% to 85% occurring only once. Source material: normal tissue next to the tumor. The receptors were gathered from a woman in her forties or fifties with small cell lung cancer.

The chain employs TRBV12-5 and TRBJ1-1; D gene ambiguous. The CDR3 loop spans 14 amino acids. Germline CDR1 and CDR2: LGHNT and FRNRAP. With 10 bases removed from V and 0 bases from J, the gap between germline ends came to 15 bases. CDR3 DNA sequence: TGTGCTACAAAACGGGAAGCCATGAACACTGAAGCTTTCTTT. Its translation is CATKREAMNTEAFF.

This sequence joins TRBV27 and TRBJ1-2, with TRBD1 identical over 9 bases. Germline CDR1 MNHEY, CDR2 SMNVEV (reference sequence). CDR3 size: 13 residues. The trim removed 4 bases at V and 6 bases at J, leaving 3 bases unmatched. CDR3: CASSWGTGNGYTF. Written as DNA, the CDR3 is TGTGCCAGCAGTTGGGGGACAGGGAATGGCTACACCTTC.

The chain recombines TRBV4-2 with TRBJ2-1, with unresolved D. V dropped 8 bases and J dropped 7 bases, with 21 bases sitting between them. From germline, CDR1 is LGHNA and CDR2 YNFKEQ. This CDR3 is built from 15 residues. The CDR3 protein is CASGVGSSTTNEQFF. The CDR3 nucleotides read TGTGCCAGCGGTGTAGGTAGCTCGACGACTAATGAGCAGTTCTTC.

V usage is TRBV15 and J usage is TRBJ2-5; D perhaps matches TRBD1 (6 bases). Germline CDR1 is LNHNV and CDR2 is YYDKDF (reference sequence). V lost 1 base and J 4 bases, leaving 13 bases between the germline ends. The CDR3 consists of 15 residues. As DNA, the CDR3 is TGTGCCACCAGCAGAGTGGACAGTGCGGCAGAGACCCAGTACTTC. Residues: CATSRVDSAAETQYF.

This rearrangement joins TRBV4-2 to TRBJ2-1; the match to TRBD1 covers 8 bases. The CDR3 has 15 residues. V was pared by 2 bases and J by 9 bases, with 9 bases of the junction left unmatched. CDR1 and CDR2 (germline): LGHNA, YNFKEQ. The CDR3 nucleotides read TGTGCCAGCAGCCAACCGGGACAGGCCCAGGGTGAGCAGTTCTTC. Translation gives CASSQPGQAQGEQFF.

A few counts support this clone. CDR3 DNA: TGTGCCAGCAGCTTCCCGGGACTAGCGGATAACACCGGGGAGCTGTTTTTT. This gives the protein CASSFPGLADNTGELFF. The chain links TRBV7-6 to TRBJ2-2, with TRBD2 identical over 11 bases. V was pared by 3 bases and J by 2 bases, with 5 bases of the junction left unmatched. The V gene's germline CDR1 is SGHVS and CDR2 FNYEAQ. This CDR3 region has 17 residues.

The J gene is TRBJ2-5, the V gene TRBV18, with 10 nucleotides matching TRBD2. The CDR3 extends over 15 amino acids. V lost 1 base and J lost 10; bases outside the gene matches: 9. The germline CDR1 and CDR2 sequences are KGHSH and LQKENI. CDR3 protein: CASSPLAGGQLDQYF. The CDR3 DNA is TGTGCCAGCTCACCACTAGCGGGGGGCCAATTGGACCAGTACTTC.

J is TRBJ2-7 and V is TRBV9; possibly TRBD2 for D (5 bases). From germline, CDR1 is SGDLS and CDR2 YYNGEE. CDR3 length: 14 amino acids. V lost 2 bases and J 2 bases, leaving 11 bases between the germline ends. The CDR3 is CASSVASPAYEQYF. In DNA, the CDR3 is TGTGCCAGCAGCGTGGCTAGCCCTGCCTACGAGCAGTACTTC.

This chain uses TRBV21-1 with TRBJ2-7; the table assigns TRBD2, which was not confirmed against the DNA. TRBV21-1 is annotated as a pseudogene. CDR3 length equals 17 residues. This CDR3 is CASSPGPLAGQRNEQYF. CDR3 sequence (DNA): TGTGCCAGCAGCCCCGGCCCCCTAGCGGGACAACGGAACGAGCAGTACTTC.

The chain couples TRBV6-5 to TRBJ2-7, with 7 bases identical to TRBD1. V dropped 6 bases and J dropped 3; count of bases not matched to a gene: 8. The germline CDR1 and CDR2 sequences are MNHEY and SVGAGI. The CDR3 loop spans 14 amino acids. CDR3 protein: CASRERTGRYEQYF. The CDR3 coding sequence is TGTGCCAGCAGGGAAAGGACAGGACGCTACGAGCAGTACTTC.

The chain couples TRBV6-1 to TRBJ2-7, with 10 bases identical to TRBD1. CDR1 and CDR2 from the germline V gene are MNHNS and SASEGT. After removal of 10 bases from V and 6 bases from J, the junction contained 15 bases not matched to a gene. The CDR3 totals 15 residues. The CDR3 coding sequence is TGTGCCATCTCAGGAGGACAGGGGGAGGTGTCCGAGCAGTACTTC. Amino acid sequence: CAISGGQGEVSEQYF.

The chain employs TRBV11-2 and TRBJ2-2; TRBD2 might be the D (5 bases). The CDR3 length is 16 residues. Trimming pared 4 bases from V and 7 bases from J, leaving 19 bases between. Per germline, CDR1 SGHAT and CDR2 FQNNGV. CDR3 in DNA: TGTGCCAGCAGCTCAGAGAGGACTGGGCTCATCGGGGAGCTGTTTTTT. This codes for CASSSERTGLIGELFF.

The chain uses TRBV7-3 and TRBJ2-3, with D unresolved. Germline V gene sequence: CDR1 SGHTA, CDR2 FQGTGA. The V end lost 1 base, the J end lost 6 bases, and 8 bases lay between the germline ends. This CDR3 comprises 13 residues. CDR3 sequence reads: CASSLMLLDTQYF. CDR3 DNA: TGTGCCAGCAGCTTAATGCTGCTTGATACGCAGTATTTT.

The gene calls are TRBV6-4 and TRBJ2-7, with 16 bases matching TRBD2. Germline lookup yields CDR1 MRHNA and CDR2 SNTAGT. This CDR3 is 16 amino acids long. Trimming cost V 6 bases and J 1 base; bases outside gene matches: 3. Written as DNA, the CDR3 is TGTGCCAGCAGACAGGGACTAGCGGGAGGGTCCTACGAGCAGTACTTC. Amino acid sequence: CASRQGLAGGSYEQYF.

This clone showed up just a few times. The chain combines TRBV11-3 with TRBJ2-7; D not resolved. The CDR3 totals 14 residues. Trimming left V 4 bases short and J 5 bases short, with 15 bases between. The V gene's germline CDR1 is SGHNT and CDR2 YENEEA. The CDR3 loop reads CASSYDEALDEQYF. The CDR3 coding sequence is TGTGCCAGCAGCTACGACGAGGCGCTGGACGAGCAGTACTTC.

V usage is TRBV21-1 and J usage is TRBJ2-1. TRBV21-1 is flagged as a pseudogene. The CDR3 loop spans 15 amino acids. The chain's CDR3 is CASKIATTGLMGQFF. The CDR3 nucleotides are TGTGCCAGCAAGATCGCAACCACTGGCCTAATGGGGCAGTTCTTC.